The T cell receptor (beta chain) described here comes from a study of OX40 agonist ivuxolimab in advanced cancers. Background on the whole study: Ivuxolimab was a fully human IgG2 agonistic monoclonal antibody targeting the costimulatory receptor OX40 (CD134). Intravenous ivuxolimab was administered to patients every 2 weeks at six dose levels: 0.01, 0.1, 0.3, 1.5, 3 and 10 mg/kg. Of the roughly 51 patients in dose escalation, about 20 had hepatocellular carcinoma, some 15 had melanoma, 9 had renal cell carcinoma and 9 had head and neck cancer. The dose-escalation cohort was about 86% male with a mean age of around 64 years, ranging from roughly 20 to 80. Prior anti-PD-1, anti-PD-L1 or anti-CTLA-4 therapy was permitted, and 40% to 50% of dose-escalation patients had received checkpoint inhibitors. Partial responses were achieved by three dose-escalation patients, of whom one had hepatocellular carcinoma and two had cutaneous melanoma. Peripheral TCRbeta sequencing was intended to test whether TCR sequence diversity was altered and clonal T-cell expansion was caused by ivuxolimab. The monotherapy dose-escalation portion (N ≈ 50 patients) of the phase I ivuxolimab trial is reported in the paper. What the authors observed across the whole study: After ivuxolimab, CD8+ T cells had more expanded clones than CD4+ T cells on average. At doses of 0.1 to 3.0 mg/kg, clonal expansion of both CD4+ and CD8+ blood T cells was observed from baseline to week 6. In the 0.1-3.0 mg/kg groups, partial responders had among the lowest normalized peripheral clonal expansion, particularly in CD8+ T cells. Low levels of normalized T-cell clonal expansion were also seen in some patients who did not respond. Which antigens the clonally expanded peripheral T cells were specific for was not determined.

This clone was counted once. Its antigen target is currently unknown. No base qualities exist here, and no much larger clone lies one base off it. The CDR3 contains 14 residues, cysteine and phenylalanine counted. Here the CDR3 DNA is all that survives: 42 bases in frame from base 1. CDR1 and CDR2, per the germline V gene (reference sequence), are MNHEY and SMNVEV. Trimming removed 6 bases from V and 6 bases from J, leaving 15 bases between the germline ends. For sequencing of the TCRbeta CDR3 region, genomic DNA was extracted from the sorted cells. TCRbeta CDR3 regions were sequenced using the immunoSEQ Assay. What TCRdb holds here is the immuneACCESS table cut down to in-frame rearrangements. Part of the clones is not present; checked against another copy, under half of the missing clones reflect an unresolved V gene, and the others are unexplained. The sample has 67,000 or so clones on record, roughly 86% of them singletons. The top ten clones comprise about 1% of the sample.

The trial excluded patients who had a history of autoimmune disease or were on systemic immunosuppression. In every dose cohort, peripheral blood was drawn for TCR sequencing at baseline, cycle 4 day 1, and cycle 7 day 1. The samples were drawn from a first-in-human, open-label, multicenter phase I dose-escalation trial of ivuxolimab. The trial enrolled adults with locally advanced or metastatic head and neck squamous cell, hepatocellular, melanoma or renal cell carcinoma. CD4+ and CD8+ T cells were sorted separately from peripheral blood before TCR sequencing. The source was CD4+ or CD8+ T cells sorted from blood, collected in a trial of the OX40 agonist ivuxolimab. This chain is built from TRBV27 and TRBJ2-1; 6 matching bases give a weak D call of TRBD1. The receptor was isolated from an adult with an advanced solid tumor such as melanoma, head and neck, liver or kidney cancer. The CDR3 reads CASRKWGQGNEQFF. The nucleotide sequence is TGTGCCAGCAGAAAGTGGGGGCAAGGCAATGAGCAGTTCTTC.